The 14 T cell receptor beta chains in this list originate from one sample, sequenced in a study of T cell responses to AZD1222 COVID-19 vaccine. Using immunoSEQ multiplex PCR, the repertoire was profiled, and TCRdb retains in-frame clones only, with some absent. This repertoire shows about 110,000 clones, roughly nine tenths found once; its top ten account for 7.5%. The sample here was peripheral blood, taken on day 0 of AZD1222 vaccination. The origin of the receptors is an adult in good health.

The CDR3 nucleotides are TGTGCCAGCAGTTACTCGCGGGGGGCGGTAAAAGAGACCCAGTACTTC. This sequence encodes CASSYSRGAVKETQYF. The rearrangement links TRBV6-2 or TRBV6-3 to TRBJ2-5, with 8 bases matching TRBD2. The germline gives CDR1 MNHEY, CDR2 SVGEGT. This CDR3 region has 16 residues. Germline trimming cut 0 bases from V and 3 bases from J; bases unmatched to any gene: 6.

This rearrangement joins TRBV7-9 to TRBJ1-2; maybe TRBD1 (6 bases). The germline V and J ends were trimmed by 10 bases and 7 bases, with 22 bases remaining between them. The CDR3 is made up of 14 amino acids. Germline V gene lookup returns CDR1 SEHNR and CDR2 FQNEAQ (reference sequence). CDR3 in amino acids: CATASTQGWGGYTF. The CDR3, as DNA: TGTGCCACAGCTTCCACACAGGGCTGGGGTGGCTACACCTTC. The full variable domain, in which reference TRBV7-9 and TRBJ1-2 provide the parts outside the CDR3, is DTGVSQNPRHKITKRGQNVTFRCDPISEHNRLYWYRQTLGQGPEFLTYFQNEAQLEKSRLLSDRFSAERPKGSFSTLEIQRTEQGDSAMYLCATASTQGWGGYTFGSGTRLTVV.

Only one count was recorded for this clone. The chain links TRBV18 to TRBJ1-1; perhaps TRBD1 as D (5 bases). CDR3 length: 15 amino acids. The V end was cut by 2 bases, the J end by 0 bases, with 10 bases between. Germline CDR1 and CDR2: KGHSH and LQKENI. The CDR3 bases are TGTGCCAGCTCACCAGGGCGACAGATGAACACTGAAGCTTTCTTT. Its translation is CASSPGRQMNTEAFF.

The V call is TRBV18, the J call TRBJ2-5, with 7 bases fitting TRBD1. Germline V CDR1 and CDR2: KGHSH, LQKENI. Trimming cost V 6 bases and J 1 base; bases outside gene matches: 5. This CDR3 is built from 14 residues. This chain's CDR3 is CASSLGQFQETQYF. CDR3 DNA sequence: TGTGCCAGCTCCCTGGGACAGTTCCAAGAGACCCAGTACTTC.

This chain links TRBV5-5 with TRBJ2-7; no firm D call. Germline values: CDR1 SGHKS, CDR2 YYEKEE (reference sequence). The CDR3 has 12 amino acids. V shed 1 base and J shed 2 bases, with 4 bases lying between them. Here the CDR3 DNA reads TGTGCCAGCAGCTTGTTAACCTACGAGCAGTACTTC. Its translation: CASSLLTYEQYF.

The CDR3 DNA is TGTGCCAGCAGTTACGGACAGAACCGGGGCTACACCTTC. Translated, it gives CASSYGQNRGYTF. The rearrangement links TRBV6-2 or TRBV6-3 to TRBJ1-2; perhaps TRBD1 as D (6 bases). Germline V gene data show CDR1 as MNHEY and CDR2 as SVGEGT. Trimming took 2 bases from V and 8 from J, leaving 12 bases between them. CDR3 length equals 13 residues.

The chain couples TRBV7-9 to TRBJ1-5; possibly TRBD1 for D (5 bases). V was clipped by 5 bases and J by 5 bases, with 10 bases between them. Germline assignment: CDR1 SEHNR and CDR2 FQNEAQ (reference sequence). The CDR3 totals 13 residues. CDR3: CASSGRADQPQHF. As DNA, the CDR3 is TGTGCCAGCAGCGGCAGGGCAGATCAGCCCCAGCATTTT.

The V and J genes are TRBV6-5 and TRBJ1-2; D is perhaps TRBD1 (5 bases). The CDR3 consists of 16 residues. Germline V gives CDR1 MNHEY, CDR2 SVGAGI. Trimming stripped 2 bases from V and 4 bases from J, with 17 bases between. DNA of the CDR3: TGTGCCAGCAGTTACGCCGGACAACCCCTGGTCTATGGCTACACCTTC. It translates to CASSYAGQPLVYGYTF.

V gene TRBV30 combines with J gene TRBJ1-2, with D unclear. Trimming removed 0 bases at V and 5 bases at J, with 4 bases between. The CDR3 contains 11 residues. Per germline, CDR1 GTSNPN and CDR2 SVGIG (reference sequence). CDR3 DNA: TGTGCCTGGAGTGTAGGGTATGGCTACACCTTC. Translated: CAWSVGYGYTF.

In this sample, this clone turned up once. The V call is TRBV27, the J call TRBJ1-5; D ambiguous. This CDR3 has 14 amino acids. The V gene's germline CDR1 is MNHEY and CDR2 SMNVEV (reference sequence). Trimming shortened V by 2 bases and J by 5 bases, and 10 bases separated the two germline ends. The CDR3 here is CASSLATADQPQHF. The CDR3 region has the DNA TGTGCCAGCAGTTTAGCCACAGCGGATCAGCCCCAGCATTTT.

This rearrangement joins TRBV5-1 to TRBJ1-3; D unresolved. The V end lost 0 bases, the J end lost 5 bases, and 9 bases lay between the germline ends. Germline V gene data show CDR1 as SGHRS and CDR2 as YFSETQ. The CDR3 sequence is 14 residues long. Written as DNA, the CDR3 is TGCGCCAGCAGCTTGGGCACGGGGAGAAACACCATATATTTT. Its protein is CASSLGTGRNTIYF.

The chain joins TRBV19 to TRBJ2-7; 7 bases match TRBD2. V lost 3 bases and J lost 2; bases outside the gene matches: 4. This CDR3 has 14 amino acids. Germline CDR1 LNHDA, CDR2 SQIVND (reference sequence). As DNA, the CDR3 is TGTGCCAGTAGTATTAAGCGGGGACCCTACGAGCAGTACTTC. Protein: CASSIKRGPYEQYF.

This rearrangement joins TRBV18 to TRBJ1-4; D might be TRBD1 (6 bases). Trimming pared 2 bases from V and 7 bases from J, leaving 17 bases between. The CDR3 has 16 amino acids. Germline-derived CDR1 and CDR2 are KGHSH and LQKENI. CDR3 in amino acids: CASSPGDQGRSEKLFF. The DNA of the CDR3 is TGTGCCAGCTCACCAGGTGATCAGGGGAGAAGTGAAAAACTGTTTTTT.

The chain combines TRBV15 with TRBJ1-1, with a possible D match to TRBD1 (6 bases). CDR3 size: 14 residues. The germline CDR1 and CDR2 sequences are LNHNV and YYDKDF (reference sequence). V was trimmed by 6 bases and J by 3 bases, leaving 14 bases between them. CDR3 in DNA: TGTGCCACCAGGGAGACAGGAATAGACACTGAAGCTTTCTTT. The encoded protein is CATRETGIDTEAFF.